This T cell receptor beta chain stems from a study of T cell responses to AZD1222 COVID-19 vaccine. Turning to this clone: No antigen is known for it.

Study-wide results and limits: Dominant CD4 TCR responses targeted spike regions 160-218 and 743-854. Just a handful of AZD1222 recipients tested seropositive at baseline.

Data came from immunoSEQ multiplex PCR; TCRdb stores just in-frame clones and leaves some out. Of 120,000 to 150,000 clones listed, about 88% were seen once; the top ten hold 5.1%. Per the germline V gene, CDR1 is SGHDN and CDR2 is FVKESK. The CDR3 is 15 amino acids. The V and J ends lost 3 bases and 5 bases respectively, with 16 bases between them. The source was peripheral blood, collected on day 0 of AZD1222 vaccination. The J gene is TRBJ2-5, the V gene TRBV14, with D tentatively TRBD1 (5 bases). The sequence was obtained from an adult in good health. The CDR3 loop is CASSHNRASGETQYF. The CDR3 DNA reads as TGTGCCAGCAGCCATAACCGGGCCTCAGGGGAGACCCAGTACTTC. The full variable domain, in which reference TRBV14 and TRBJ2-5 provide the parts outside the CDR3, is EAGVTQFPSHSVIEKGQTVTLRCDPISGHDNLYWYRRVMGKEIKFLLHFVKESKQDESGMPNNRFLAERTGGTYSTLKVQPAELEDSGVYFCASSHNRASGETQYFGPGTRLLVL.